This TCR beta chain was observed in a study of cytotoxic CD8 clonotypes in ibrutinib-treated CLL. Profiled with immunoSEQ multiplex PCR; TCRdb holds only in-frame clones, not every one. The data hold about 140,000 clones, with approximately 80% observed a single time. Genomic DNA in a quantity of 2 to 2.5 micrograms was derived from cryopreserved PBMCs for TCR beta libraries. The TCR comes from a human donor with chronic lymphocytic leukemia. The material was PBMCs, obtained after 36 months of ibrutinib treatment.

The CDR3 reads CASRTGTGVNEQFF. Written as DNA, the CDR3 is TGTGCCAGCAGGACCGGGACAGGAGTCAATGAGCAGTTCTTC. The chain carries TRBV2 and TRBJ2-1; 8 bases agree with TRBD1. The CDR3 runs 14 residues. The ends lost 6 bases at V and 6 bases at J; junction bases unmatched: 7. Germline CDR1 reads SNHLY; CDR2 reads FYNNEI.